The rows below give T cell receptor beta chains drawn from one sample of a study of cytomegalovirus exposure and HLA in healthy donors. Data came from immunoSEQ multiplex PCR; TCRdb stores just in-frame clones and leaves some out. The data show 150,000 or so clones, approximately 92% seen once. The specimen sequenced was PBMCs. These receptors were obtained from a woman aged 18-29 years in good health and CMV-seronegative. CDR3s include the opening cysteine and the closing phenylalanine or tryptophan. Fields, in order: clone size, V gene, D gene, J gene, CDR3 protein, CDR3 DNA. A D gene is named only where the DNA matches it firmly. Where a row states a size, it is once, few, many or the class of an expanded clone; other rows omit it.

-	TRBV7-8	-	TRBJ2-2	CASSLDSGRNTGELFF	TGTGCCAGCAGCTTAGATTCGGGGAGAAACACCGGGGAGCTGTTTTTT
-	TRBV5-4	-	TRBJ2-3	CASSPSTDTQYF	TGTGCCAGCAGCCCTAGCACAGATACGCAGTATTTT
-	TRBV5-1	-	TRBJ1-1	CASSSPSTGVNTEAFF	TGCGCCAGCAGCTCCCCCTCCACAGGCGTGAACACTGAAGCTTTCTTT
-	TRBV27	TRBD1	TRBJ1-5	CASSAPGTGIRQPQHF	TGTGCCAGCAGTGCCCCCGGGACAGGGATTCGTCAGCCCCAGCATTTT
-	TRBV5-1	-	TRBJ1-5	CASSFSGDNQPQHF	TGCGCCAGCAGCTTTTCAGGGGACAATCAGCCCCAGCATTTT
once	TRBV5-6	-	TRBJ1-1	CASSPRRNTEAFF	TGTGCCAGCAGCCCACGGAGGAACACTGAAGCTTTCTTT
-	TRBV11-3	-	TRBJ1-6	CASSLLYNSPLHF	TGTGCCAGCAGCTTACTCTATAATTCACCCCTCCACTTT
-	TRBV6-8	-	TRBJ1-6	CASSYIGFGSPLHF	TGTGCCAGCAGTTACATCGGGTTCGGTTCACCCCTCCACTTT
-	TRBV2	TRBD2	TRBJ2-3	CASSESLAGSPTQYF	TGTGCCAGCAGTGAAAGCCTAGCGGGGTCTCCTACGCAGTATTTT
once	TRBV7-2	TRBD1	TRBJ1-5	CASTDRANSNQPQHF	TGTGCCAGCACCGACAGGGCTAATAGCAATCAGCCCCAGCATTTT
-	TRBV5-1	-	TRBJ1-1	CASSSDRTYEAFF	TGCGCCAGCAGCTCCGACAGGACCTATGAAGCTTTCTTT
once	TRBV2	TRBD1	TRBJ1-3	CASSEIIIGTGVLAGNTIYF	TGTGCCAGCAGTGAAATAATTATTGGGACAGGGGTTTTGGCTGGAAACACCATATATTTT
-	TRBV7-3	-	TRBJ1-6	CASNSGGSNSPLHF	TGTGCCAGCAATTCGGGCGGGTCTAATTCACCCCTCCACTTT
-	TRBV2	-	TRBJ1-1	CASTSHRGDELVNTEAFF	TGTGCCAGCACCTCGCATCGGGGGGACGAACTGGTGAACACTGAAGCTTTCTTT
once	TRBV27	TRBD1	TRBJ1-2	CASSPSDRVYGYTF	TGTGCCAGCAGTCCGTCGGACAGGGTCTATGGCTACACCTTC
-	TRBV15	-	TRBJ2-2	CATSTAGELFF	TGTGCCACCAGCACGGCCGGGGAGCTGTTTTTT
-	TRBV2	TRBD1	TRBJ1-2	CASSEASTDRVNTF	TGTGCCAGCAGTGAAGCGTCAACCGACAGGGTAAACACCTTC
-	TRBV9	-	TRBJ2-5	CASSVVGGETQYF	TGTGCCAGCAGCGTAGTGGGGGGAGAGACCCAGTACTTC
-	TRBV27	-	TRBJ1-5	CASALEAPRYSNQPQHF	TGTGCCAGCGCTCTCGAGGCGCCCCGTTATAGCAATCAGCCCCAGCATTTT
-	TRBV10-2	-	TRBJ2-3	CASSELRGATDTQYF	TGCGCCAGCAGTGAGCTCCGGGGGGCCACAGATACGCAGTATTTT
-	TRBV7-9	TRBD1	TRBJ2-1	CASSWGQGFYNEQFF	TGTGCCAGCAGCTGGGGACAGGGATTCTACAATGAGCAGTTCTTC
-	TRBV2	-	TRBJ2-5	CASTFQGQETQYF	TGTGCCAGCACATTCCAGGGTCAAGAGACCCAGTACTTC
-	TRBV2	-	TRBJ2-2	CASSERVPANTGELFF	TGTGCCAGCAGTGAGCGGGTGCCTGCTAACACCGGGGAGCTGTTTTTT
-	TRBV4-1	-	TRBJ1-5	CASSRASGPDQPQHF	TGCGCCAGCAGCCGGGCCAGCGGGCCCGATCAGCCCCAGCATTTT
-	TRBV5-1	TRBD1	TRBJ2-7	CASSLVQGYEQYF	TGCGCCAGCAGCTTGGTACAGGGGTACGAGCAGTACTTC
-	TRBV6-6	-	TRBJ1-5	CASSFVSSHNQPQHF	TGTGCCAGCAGTTTTGTTTCCAGTCACAATCAGCCCCAGCATTTT
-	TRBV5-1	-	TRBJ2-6	CASSLEGVSGANVLTF	TGCGCCAGCAGCTTGGAGGGGGTCTCTGGGGCCAACGTCCTGACTTTC
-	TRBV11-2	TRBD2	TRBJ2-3	CASSLRLAGADTQYF	TGTGCCAGCAGCCTTCGACTAGCGGGGGCAGATACGCAGTATTTT
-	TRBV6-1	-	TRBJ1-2	CASSDQTGATRGGYTF	TGTGCCAGCAGTGACCAGACTGGCGCGACGCGGGGTGGCTACACCTTC
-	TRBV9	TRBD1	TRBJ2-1	CASSPRQGSGEQFF	TGTGCCAGCAGCCCCCGACAGGGGTCCGGTGAGCAGTTCTTC
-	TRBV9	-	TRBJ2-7	CASSVGDGGLEQYF	TGTGCCAGCAGCGTAGGCGACGGTGGACTCGAGCAGTACTTC
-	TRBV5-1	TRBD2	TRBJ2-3	CASSLGPLAGPDTQYF	TGCGCCAGCAGCTTGGGTCCTCTAGCGGGGCCAGATACGCAGTATTTT
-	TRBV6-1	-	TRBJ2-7	CASTNGFYEQYF	TGTGCCTCAACGAATGGCTTCTACGAGCAGTACTTC
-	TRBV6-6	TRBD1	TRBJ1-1	CASRGDRGLYAFF	TGTGCCAGCAGAGGAGACAGGGGGCTTTATGCTTTCTTT
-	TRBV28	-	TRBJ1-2	CASSLGGALYGYTF	TGTGCCAGCAGTTTGGGGGGGGCGCTCTATGGCTACACCTTC
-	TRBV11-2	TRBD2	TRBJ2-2	CASSLGVGLFTGELFF	TGTGCCAGCAGCTTAGGGGTGGGACTATTCACCGGGGAGCTGTTTTTT
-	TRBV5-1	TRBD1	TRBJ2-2	CASSWPIGQGNTGELFF	TGCGCCAGCAGCTGGCCCATAGGACAGGGGAACACCGGGGAGCTGTTTTTT
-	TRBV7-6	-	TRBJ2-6	CASSPRSSGANVLTF	TGTGCCAGCAGCCCGCGATCCTCTGGGGCCAACGTCCTGACTTTC
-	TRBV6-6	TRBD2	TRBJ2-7	CASSYLGSGGAHEQYF	TGTGCCAGCAGTTATCTCGGTAGCGGGGGGGCCCACGAGCAGTACTTC
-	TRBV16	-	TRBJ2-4	CASSQVGDTKNIQYF	TGTGCCAGCAGCCAAGTTGGGGACACCAAAAACATTCAGTACTTC
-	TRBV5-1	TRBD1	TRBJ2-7	CASSLGTGGPYEQYF	TGCGCCAGCAGCCTTGGGACAGGGGGTCCCTACGAGCAGTACTTC